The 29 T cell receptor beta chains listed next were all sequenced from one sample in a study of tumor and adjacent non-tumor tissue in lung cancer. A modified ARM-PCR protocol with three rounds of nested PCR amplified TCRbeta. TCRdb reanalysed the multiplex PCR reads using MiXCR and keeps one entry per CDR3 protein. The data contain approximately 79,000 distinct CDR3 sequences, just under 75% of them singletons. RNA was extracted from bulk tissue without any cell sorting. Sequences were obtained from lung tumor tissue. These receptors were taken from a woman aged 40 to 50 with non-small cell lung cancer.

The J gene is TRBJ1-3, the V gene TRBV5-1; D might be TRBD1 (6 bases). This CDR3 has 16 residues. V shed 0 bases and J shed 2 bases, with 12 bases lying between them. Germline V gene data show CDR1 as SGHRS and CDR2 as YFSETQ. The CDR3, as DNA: TGCGCCAGCAGCTTGGGTGGACAGACTACTGGAAACACCATATATTTT. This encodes CASSLGGQTTGNTIYF.

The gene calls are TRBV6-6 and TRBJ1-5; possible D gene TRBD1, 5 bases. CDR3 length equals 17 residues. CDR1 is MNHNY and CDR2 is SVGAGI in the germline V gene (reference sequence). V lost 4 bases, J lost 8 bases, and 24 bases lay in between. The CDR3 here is CASSSTPGGRGNKPQHF. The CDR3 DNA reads TGTGCCAGCAGTTCCACCCCCGGCGGACGGGGGAATAAGCCCCAGCATTTT.

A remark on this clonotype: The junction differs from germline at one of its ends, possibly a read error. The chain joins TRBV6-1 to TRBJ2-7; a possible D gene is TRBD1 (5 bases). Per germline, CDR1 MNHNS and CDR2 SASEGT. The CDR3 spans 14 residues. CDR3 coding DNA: TGTGCCAGCAGTGAATGGGCGACAGCCTATGAGCACTACTTC. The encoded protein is CASSEWATAYEHYF.

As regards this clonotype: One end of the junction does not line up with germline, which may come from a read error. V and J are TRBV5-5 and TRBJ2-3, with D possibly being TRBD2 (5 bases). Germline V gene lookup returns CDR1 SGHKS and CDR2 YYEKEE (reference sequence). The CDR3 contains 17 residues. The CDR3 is CASSLAVRVSGSDTHYF. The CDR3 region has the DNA TGTGCCAGCAGCTTGGCCGTGAGGGTTTCGGGATCAGATACGCACTATTTT.

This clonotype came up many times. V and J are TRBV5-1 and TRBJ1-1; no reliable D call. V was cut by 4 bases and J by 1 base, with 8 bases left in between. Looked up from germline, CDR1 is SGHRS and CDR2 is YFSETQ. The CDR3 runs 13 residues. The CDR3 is CASSLVPNTEAFF. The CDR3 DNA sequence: TGCGCCAGCAGCCTGGTCCCGAACACTGAAGCTTTCTTT.

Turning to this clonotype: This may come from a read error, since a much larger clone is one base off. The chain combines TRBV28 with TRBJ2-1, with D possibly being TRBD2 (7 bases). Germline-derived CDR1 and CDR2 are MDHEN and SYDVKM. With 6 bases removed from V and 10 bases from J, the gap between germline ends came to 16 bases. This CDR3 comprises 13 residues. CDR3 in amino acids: CASRWGLTGEQFF. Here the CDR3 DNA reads TGTGCCAGCAGATGGGGACTAACAGGGGAGCAGTTCTTC.

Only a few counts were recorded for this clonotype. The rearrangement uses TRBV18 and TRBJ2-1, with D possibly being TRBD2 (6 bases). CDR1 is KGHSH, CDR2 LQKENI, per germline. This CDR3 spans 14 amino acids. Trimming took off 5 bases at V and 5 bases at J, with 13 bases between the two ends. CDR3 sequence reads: CASSGGRNNNEQFF. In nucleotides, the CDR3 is TGTGCCAGCTCAGGAGGGAGGAATAACAATGAGCAGTTCTTC.

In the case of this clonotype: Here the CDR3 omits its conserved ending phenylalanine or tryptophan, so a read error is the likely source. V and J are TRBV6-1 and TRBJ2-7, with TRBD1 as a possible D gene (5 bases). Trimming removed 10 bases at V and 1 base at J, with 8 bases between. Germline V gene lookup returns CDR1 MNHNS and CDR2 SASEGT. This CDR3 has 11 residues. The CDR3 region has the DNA TGTGCCAACAGGCAGTCCTACGAGCAGTACCTC. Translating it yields CANRQSYEQYL.

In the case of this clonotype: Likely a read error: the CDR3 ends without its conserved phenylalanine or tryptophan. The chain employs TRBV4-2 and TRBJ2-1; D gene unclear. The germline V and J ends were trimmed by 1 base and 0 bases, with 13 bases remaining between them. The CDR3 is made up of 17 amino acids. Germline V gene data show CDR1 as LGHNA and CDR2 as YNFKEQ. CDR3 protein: CASSQGRARRSYNEQFY. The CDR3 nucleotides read TGTGCCAGCAGCCAAGGCCGAGCCCGGCGCTCCTACAATGAGCAGTTCTAC.

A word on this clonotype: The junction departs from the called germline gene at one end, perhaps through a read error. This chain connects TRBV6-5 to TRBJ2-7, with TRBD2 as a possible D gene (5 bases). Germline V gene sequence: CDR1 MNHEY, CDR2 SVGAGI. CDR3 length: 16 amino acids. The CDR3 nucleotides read TGCGCCAGCAGCCGGGATAGCAGAGGAAGCTCCTACGAGCGGTACTTC. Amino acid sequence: CASSRDSRGSSYERYF.

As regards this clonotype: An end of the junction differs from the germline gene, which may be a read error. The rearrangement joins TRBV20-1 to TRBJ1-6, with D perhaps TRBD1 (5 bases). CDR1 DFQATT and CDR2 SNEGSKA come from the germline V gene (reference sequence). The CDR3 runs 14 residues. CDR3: CSARVGRNNSPIHF. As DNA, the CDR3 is TGCAGTGCTAGAGTGGGACGGAATAATTCACCCATCCACTTT.

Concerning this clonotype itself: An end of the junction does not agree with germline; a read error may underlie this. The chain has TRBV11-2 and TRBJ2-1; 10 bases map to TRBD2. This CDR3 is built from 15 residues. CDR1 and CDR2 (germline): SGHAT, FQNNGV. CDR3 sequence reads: CASNLDPSGGVEQFF. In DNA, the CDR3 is TGTGCCAGCAACTTAGATCCCAGCGGGGGGGTCGAGCAGTTCTTC.

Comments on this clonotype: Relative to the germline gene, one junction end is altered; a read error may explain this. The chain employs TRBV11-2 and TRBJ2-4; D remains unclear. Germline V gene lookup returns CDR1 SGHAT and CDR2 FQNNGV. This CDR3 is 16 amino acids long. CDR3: CTSSLSEQLAKNIQYF. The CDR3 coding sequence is TGTACCAGTAGCTTATCCGAACAGCTAGCCAAAAACATTCAGTACTTC.

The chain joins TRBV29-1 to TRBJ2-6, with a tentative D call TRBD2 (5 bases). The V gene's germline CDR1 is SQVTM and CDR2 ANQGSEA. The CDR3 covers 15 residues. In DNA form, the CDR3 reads TGCAGTGTTAAAGAGGTGAGGGCTGGGGCCAACGTCCTGACTTTC. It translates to CSVKEVRAGANVLTF.

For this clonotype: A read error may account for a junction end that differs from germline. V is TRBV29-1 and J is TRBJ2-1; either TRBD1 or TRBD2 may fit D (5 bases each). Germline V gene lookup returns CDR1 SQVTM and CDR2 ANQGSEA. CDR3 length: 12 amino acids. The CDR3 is CSIEGEGHGQFF. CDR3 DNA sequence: TGCAGCATTGAAGGAGAGGGGCATGGGCAATTTTTC.

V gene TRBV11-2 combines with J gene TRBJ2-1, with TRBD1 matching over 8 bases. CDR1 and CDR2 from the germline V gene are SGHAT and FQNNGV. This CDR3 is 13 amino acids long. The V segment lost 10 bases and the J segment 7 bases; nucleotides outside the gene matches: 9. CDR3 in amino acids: CANILTGGNEQFF. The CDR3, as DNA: TGTGCCAACATCTTAACAGGGGGGAATGAGCAGTTCTTC.

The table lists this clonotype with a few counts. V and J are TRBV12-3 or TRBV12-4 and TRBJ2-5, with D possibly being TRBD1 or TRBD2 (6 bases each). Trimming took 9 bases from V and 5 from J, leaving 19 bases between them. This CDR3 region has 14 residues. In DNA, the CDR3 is TGTGCCAGTAGTCTTCCCGGGGGCGGGGAGACCCAGTACTTC. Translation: CASSLPGGGETQYF.

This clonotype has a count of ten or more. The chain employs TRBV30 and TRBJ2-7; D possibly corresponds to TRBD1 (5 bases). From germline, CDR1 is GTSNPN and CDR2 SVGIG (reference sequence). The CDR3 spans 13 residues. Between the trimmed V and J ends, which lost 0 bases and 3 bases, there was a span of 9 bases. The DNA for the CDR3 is TGTGCCTGGAGTGTCGGCAGGGACTACGAGCAGTACTTC. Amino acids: CAWSVGRDYEQYF.

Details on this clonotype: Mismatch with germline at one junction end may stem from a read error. The CDR3 DNA sequence: TGCAGCGCCACCAGCGGGGGGGGCAGCACAAATACGCAGTATTTT. Its translation is CSATSGGGSTNTQYF. The V and J genes are TRBV29-1 and TRBJ2-3; 10 bases agree with TRBD2. The length of the CDR3 is 15 residues. Looked up from germline, CDR1 is SQVTM and CDR2 is ANQGSEA.

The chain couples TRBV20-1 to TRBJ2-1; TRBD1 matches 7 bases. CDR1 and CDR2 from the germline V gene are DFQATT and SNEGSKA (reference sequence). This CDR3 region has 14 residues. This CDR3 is CSATETGLSNEQFF. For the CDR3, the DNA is TGCAGCGCCACCGAGACAGGGTTGAGTAATGAGCAGTTCTTC.

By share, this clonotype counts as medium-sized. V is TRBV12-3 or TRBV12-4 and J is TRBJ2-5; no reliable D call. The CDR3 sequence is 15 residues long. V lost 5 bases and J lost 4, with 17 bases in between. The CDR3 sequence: CASSDQTAATETQYF. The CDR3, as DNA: TGTGCCAGCAGTGACCAGACGGCCGCTACAGAGACCCAGTACTTC.

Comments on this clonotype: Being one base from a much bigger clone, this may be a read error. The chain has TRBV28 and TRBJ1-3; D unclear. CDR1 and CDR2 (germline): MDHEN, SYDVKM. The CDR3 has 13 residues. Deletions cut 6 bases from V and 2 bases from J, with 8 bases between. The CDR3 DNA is TGTGCCAGCAGCCCATACCCTGGAAACACCATATATTTT. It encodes CASSPYPGNTIYF.

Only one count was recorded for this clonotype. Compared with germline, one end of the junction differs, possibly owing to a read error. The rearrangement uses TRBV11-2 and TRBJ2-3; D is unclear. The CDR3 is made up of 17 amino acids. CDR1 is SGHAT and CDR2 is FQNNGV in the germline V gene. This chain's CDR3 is CASNLSVARGGTDTLYF. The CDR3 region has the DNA TGTGCCAGCAACCTGAGCGTGGCACGAGGTGGCACAGATACGCTGTATTTT.

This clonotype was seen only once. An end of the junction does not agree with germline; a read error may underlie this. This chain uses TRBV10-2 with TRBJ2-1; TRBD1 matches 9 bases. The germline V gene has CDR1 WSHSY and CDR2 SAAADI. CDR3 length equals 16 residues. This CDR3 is CASSPTGTGKYNEQFF. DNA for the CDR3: TGCGCCAGCAGCCCCACCGGGACAGGGAAATACAATGAACAGTTCTTC.

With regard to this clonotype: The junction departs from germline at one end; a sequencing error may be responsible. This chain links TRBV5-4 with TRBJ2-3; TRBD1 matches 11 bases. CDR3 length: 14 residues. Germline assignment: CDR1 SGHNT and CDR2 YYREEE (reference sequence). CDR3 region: CVSSLGQGVDRQYF. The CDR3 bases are TGTGTCAGCAGCTTGGGACAGGGGGTCGATAGGCAGTATTTT.

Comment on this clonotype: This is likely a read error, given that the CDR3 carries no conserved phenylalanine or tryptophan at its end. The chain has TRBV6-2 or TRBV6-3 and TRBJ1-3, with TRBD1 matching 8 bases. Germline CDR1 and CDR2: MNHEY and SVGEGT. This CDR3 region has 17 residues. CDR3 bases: TGTGCCATCAGTTACTACGGACAGGGCTCGGCTGGAAACACCATATATATT. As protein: CAISYYGQGSAGNTIYI.

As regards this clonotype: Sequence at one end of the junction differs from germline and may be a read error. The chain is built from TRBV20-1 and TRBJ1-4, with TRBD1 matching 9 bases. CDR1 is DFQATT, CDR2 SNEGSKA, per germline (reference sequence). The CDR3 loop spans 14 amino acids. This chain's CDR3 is CTARLGTGLGKLFF. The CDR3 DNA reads TGCACTGCTAGGCTCGGGACAGGGCTTGGAAAGCTGTTTTTT.

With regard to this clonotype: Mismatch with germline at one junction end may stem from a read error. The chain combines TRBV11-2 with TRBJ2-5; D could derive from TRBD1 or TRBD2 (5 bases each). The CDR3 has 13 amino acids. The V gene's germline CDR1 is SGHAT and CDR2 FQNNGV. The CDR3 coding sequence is TGTGCCAACAGCTTGTTAAAATGGGGGACCCAGTACTTT. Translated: CANSLLKWGTQYF. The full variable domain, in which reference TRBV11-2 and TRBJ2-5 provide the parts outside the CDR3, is EAGVAQSPRYKIIEKRQSVAFWCNPISGHATLYWYQQILGQGPKLLIQFQNNGVVDDSQLPKDRFSAERLKGVDSTLKIQPAKLEDSAVYLCANSLLKWGTQYFGPGTRLLVL.

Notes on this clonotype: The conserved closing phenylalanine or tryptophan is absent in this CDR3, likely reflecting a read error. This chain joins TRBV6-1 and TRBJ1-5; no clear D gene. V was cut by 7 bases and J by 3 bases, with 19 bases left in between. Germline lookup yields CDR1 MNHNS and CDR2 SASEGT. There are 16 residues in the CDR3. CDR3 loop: CASTPRHRAYNQPQHS. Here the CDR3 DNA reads TGTGCCAGCACCCCCCGGCACAGAGCCTACAATCAGCCCCAGCATTCT.